A selection of T cell receptor beta chains follows, all from one sample in a study of T cell responses to AZD1222 COVID-19 vaccine. The assay was immunoSEQ multiplex PCR, and TCRdb's table has in-frame clones only and misses some. The sample lists around 120,000 clones, about nine tenths occurring once. Sequenced material: peripheral blood, taken on day 0 of AZD1222 vaccination. Receptors originate from an adult in good health. CDR3s include the opening cysteine and the closing phenylalanine or tryptophan. The order of the fields is V gene, D gene, J gene, clone size, CDR3 protein, CDR3 DNA. The D gene is left open where the match is weak. Clone size is not always given. Where it is, it says once, few, many or a class for expanded clones.

TRBV28	TRBD2	TRBJ2-5	-	CASSRLAAVKETQYF	TGTGCCAGCAGTCGACTAGCCGCCGTCAAAGAGACCCAGTACTTC
TRBV13	-	TRBJ2-7	-	CASSSQWGALEQYF	TGTGCCAGCAGCTCTCAGTGGGGGGCTCTCGAGCAGTACTTC
TRBV7-9	-	TRBJ1-2	-	CASSLADYGYTF	TGTGCCAGCAGCTTAGCTGACTATGGCTACACCTTC
TRBV11-3	-	TRBJ2-7	-	CASSLGASTEQYF	TGTGCCAGCAGCTTAGGGGCGTCGACCGAGCAGTACTTC
TRBV28	TRBD1	TRBJ2-4	-	CASSWTGGAENIQYF	TGTGCCAGCAGCTGGACAGGGGGCGCAGAAAACATTCAGTACTTC
TRBV19	-	TRBJ1-3	-	CASSRTALNTIYF	TGTGCCAGTAGCCGGACAGCTTTAAACACCATATATTTT
TRBV28	TRBD1	TRBJ2-7	-	CASSWDGTATYEQYF	TGTGCCAGCAGTTGGGACGGGACAGCGACCTACGAGCAGTACTTC
TRBV4-1	-	TRBJ1-3	-	CASSRSSGNTIYF	TGCGCCAGCAGCAGAAGCTCTGGAAACACCATATATTTT
TRBV4-3	TRBD1	TRBJ2-7	few	CASSQESWTGSEQYF	TGCGCCAGCAGCCAAGAATCGTGGACAGGAAGTGAGCAGTACTTC
TRBV18	-	TRBJ1-1	-	CASSPGRREAFF	TGTGCCAGCTCCCCGGGGCGAAGGGAAGCTTTCTTT
TRBV28	-	TRBJ2-7	-	CASSFLTYEQYF	TGTGCCAGCAGCTTCCTCACCTACGAGCAGTACTTC